The 24 T cell receptor beta chains listed next were all sequenced from one sample in a study of blood T cell repertoires in COVID-19. Some clones are missing from TCRdb's copy, which holds only in-frame ones; the method was immunoSEQ multiplex PCR. Of 100,000 or so clones listed, under 80% are singletons. Sequenced input: peripheral blood. The receptor set was obtained from a woman in her 70s with acute or convalescent COVID-19.

The V call is TRBV4-1, the J call TRBJ1-1, with D perhaps matching TRBD1 (5 bases). V was clipped by 1 base and J by 1 base, with 7 bases between them. The CDR3 sequence is 14 residues long. The germline CDR1 and CDR2 sequences are MGHRA and YSYEKL. In DNA, the CDR3 is TGCGCCAGCAGCCAAGGCAGGGAGAACACTGAAGCTTTCTTT. Protein sequence: CASSQGRENTEAFF.

V gene TRBV10-3 combines with J gene TRBJ1-5; D not certain. Trimming shortened V by 0 bases and J by 3 bases, and 12 bases separated the two germline ends. Germline V gene lookup returns CDR1 ENHRY and CDR2 SYGVKD. The CDR3 has 16 amino acids. CDR3 sequence reads: CAISESFRTTNQPQHF. The CDR3 nucleotides read TGTGCCATCAGTGAGTCTTTTAGGACTACCAATCAGCCCCAGCATTTT.

The chain links TRBV6-5 to TRBJ2-7; a weak D match, TRBD2 (6 bases). The CDR3 has 15 amino acids. The V gene's germline CDR1 is MNHEY and CDR2 SVGAGI. V gave up 6 bases and J gave up 0 bases, with 15 bases separating them. CDR3 bases: TGTGCCAGCAGGGCGGGACGCCTAAGCTCCTACGAGCAGTACTTC. It specifies CASRAGRLSSYEQYF.

Many counts were recorded for this clone. The gene calls are TRBV5-1 and TRBJ1-2, with D possibly TRBD1 on 6 matching bases. Deletions cut 5 bases from V and 2 bases from J, with 16 bases between. The V gene's germline CDR1 is SGHRS and CDR2 YFSETQ. The CDR3 totals 15 residues. The CDR3 reads CASRAWSGDNYGYTF. In DNA, the CDR3 is TGCGCCAGCAGAGCTTGGTCAGGGGACAACTATGGCTACACCTTC.

This clone was seen more than once but under ten times. The chain carries TRBV7-9 and TRBJ2-6; D is uncertain. CDR3 size: 15 residues. Trimming stripped 5 bases from V and 0 bases from J, with 8 bases between. In germline, CDR1 is SEHNR, CDR2 FQNEAQ (reference sequence). This CDR3 reads CASSQASSGANVLTF. In DNA, the CDR3 is TGTGCCAGCAGCCAGGCGAGCTCTGGGGCCAACGTCCTGACTTTC.

This clone has only one observation. The J gene is TRBJ1-4, the V gene TRBV7-9, with a tentative D call TRBD1 (6 bases). V was cut by 3 bases and J by 13 bases, with 9 bases left in between. This CDR3 contains 11 residues. Per germline, CDR1 SEHNR and CDR2 FQNEAQ (reference sequence). DNA for the CDR3: TGTGCCAGCAGCTTGGCGGACAGACTGTTTTTT. This encodes CASSLADRLFF.

The gene calls are TRBV28 and TRBJ1-5, with 8 positions matching TRBD1. This CDR3 is built from 15 residues. CDR1 MDHEN and CDR2 SYDVKM come from the germline V gene. The V segment lost 5 bases and the J segment 2 bases; nucleotides outside the gene matches: 5. The CDR3 region has the DNA TGTGCCAGCAGTCTACTGACAGGGGGCAATCAGCCCCAGCATTTT. This codes for CASSLLTGGNQPQHF.

This chain connects TRBV29-1 to TRBJ1-1; no definite D call. Germline CDR1 is SQVTM and CDR2 is ANQGSEA. The CDR3 is 11 amino acids. Between the trimmed V and J ends, which lost 7 bases and 2 bases, there was a span of 8 bases. The CDR3 loop reads CSANSNTEAFF. DNA of the CDR3: TGCAGCGCTAACAGTAACACTGAAGCTTTCTTT.

Only one count was recorded for this clone. The gene calls are TRBV6-5 and TRBJ2-6; a possible D gene is TRBD2 (5 bases). Germline CDR1 MNHEY, CDR2 SVGAGI. The CDR3 has 15 residues. Trimming left V 5 bases short and J 0 bases short, with 8 bases between. The CDR3 loop reads CASSILGSGANVLTF. CDR3 sequence (DNA): TGTGCCAGCAGTATACTAGGCTCTGGGGCCAACGTCCTGACTTTC.

J is TRBJ1-1 and V is TRBV27; a possible D gene is TRBD1 (5 bases). This CDR3 has 13 amino acids. Germline V CDR1 and CDR2: MNHEY, SMNVEV (reference sequence). V dropped 4 bases and J dropped 3 bases, with 9 bases sitting between them. This chain's CDR3 is CASSYKGDTEAFF. The CDR3 bases are TGTGCCAGCAGTTACAAAGGGGACACTGAAGCTTTCTTT.

The V and J genes are TRBV5-6 and TRBJ1-5; D is undetermined. Trimming stripped 1 base from V and 7 bases from J, with 15 bases between. This CDR3 region has 15 residues. The germline V gene encodes CDR1 SGHDT and CDR2 YYEEEE. This CDR3 reads CASSLKSRANQPQHF. For the CDR3, the DNA is TGTGCCAGCAGCTTGAAGTCACGTGCTAACCAGCCCCAGCATTTT.

The rearrangement uses TRBV30 and TRBJ2-5; no clear D. V was clipped by 3 bases and J by 7 bases, with 12 bases between them. From germline, CDR1 is GTSNPN and CDR2 SVGIG (reference sequence). This CDR3 has 12 amino acids. The CDR3 region is CAWRVGGVTQYF. For the CDR3, the DNA is TGTGCCTGGAGAGTAGGCGGCGTGACCCAGTACTTC.

This chain links TRBV7-9 with TRBJ2-2; possibly TRBD1 for D (6 bases). V lost 3 bases and J 6 bases, leaving 17 bases between the germline ends. In germline, CDR1 is SEHNR, CDR2 FQNEAQ (reference sequence). The CDR3 runs to 16 residues. CDR3: CASSFFLARGAGELFF. The CDR3 DNA reads TGTGCCAGCAGCTTCTTCTTAGCCAGGGGCGCCGGGGAGCTGTTTTTT.

CDR3 residues: CACTAGPAGSYNSPLHF. Written as DNA, the CDR3 is TGTGCCTGCACCGCAGGGCCGGCAGGCTCCTATAATTCACCCCTCCACTTT. The chain links TRBV30 to TRBJ1-6; D perhaps matches TRBD1 (5 bases). V gave up 6 bases and J gave up 0 bases, with 18 bases separating them. The CDR3 is made up of 17 amino acids. Germline V CDR1 and CDR2: GTSNPN, SVGIG (reference sequence).

The rearrangement links TRBV6-5 to TRBJ2-1; D is possibly TRBD2 (6 bases). This CDR3 is 13 amino acids long. Trimming removed 2 bases from V and 9 bases from J, with 11 bases in between. Per the germline V gene, CDR1 is MNHEY and CDR2 is SVGAGI. The CDR3, as DNA: TGTGCCAGCAGTTACGGGCGGGGAGTTGAGCAGTTCTTC. It yields the protein CASSYGRGVEQFF.

This clone has only one observation. The chain's CDR3 is CASSLAGFTEAFF. For the CDR3, the DNA is TGTGCCAGCAGTTTAGCAGGATTCACTGAAGCTTTCTTT. This chain uses TRBV27 with TRBJ1-1; D gene unclear. The CDR3 totals 13 residues. The V and J ends lost 2 bases and 4 bases respectively, with 8 bases between them. Germline CDR1 and CDR2: MNHEY and SMNVEV (reference sequence).

The chain links TRBV3-1 (or the pseudogene TRBV3-2) to TRBJ1-2; 11 bases fit TRBD1. Germline assignment: CDR1 LGHDT and CDR2 YNNKEL (reference sequence). The V and J ends lost 0 bases and 7 bases, in that order; junction bases with no gene match: 10. CDR3 length: 17 residues. The CDR3 DNA follows: TGTGCCAGCAGCCAAGACGCGGGGACAGGGGGAAGTGGTGGCTACACCTTC. As protein: CASSQDAGTGGSGGYTF.

This chain joins TRBV29-1 and TRBJ1-1; no clear D. CDR1 is SQVTM, CDR2 ANQGSEA, per germline. CDR3 length: 13 amino acids. The V and J ends lost 3 bases and 2 bases respectively, with 10 bases between them. CDR3 protein: CSVDAGLNTEAFF. The CDR3 coding sequence is TGCAGCGTTGATGCAGGACTAAACACTGAAGCTTTCTTT.

This chain links TRBV14 with TRBJ1-4; D remains ambiguous. CDR1 is SGHDN and CDR2 is FVKESK in the germline V gene. The CDR3 sequence is 12 residues long. V shed 0 bases and J shed 13 bases, with 9 bases lying between them. The CDR3 bases are TGTGCCAGCAGCCAAGATGGCGGGAGACTGTTTTTT. The encoded protein is CASSQDGGRLFF.

The gene calls are TRBV7-9 and TRBJ1-2; 7 nucleotides agree with TRBD1. Germline V lookup: CDR1 SEHNR, CDR2 FQNEAQ (reference sequence). This CDR3 spans 15 amino acids. V lost 5 bases to trimming and J lost 5 bases; unmatched junction nucleotides: 11. CDR3 DNA: TGTGCCAGCAGCCCTTACCCGGGACAGTCTTATGGCTACACCTTC. It translates to CASSPYPGQSYGYTF. The variable domain in full, with the rest retrieved from reference TRBV7-9 and TRBJ1-2, is DTGVSQNPRHKITKRGQNVTFRCDPISEHNRLYWYRQTLGQGPEFLTYFQNEAQLEKSRLLSDRFSAERPKGSFSTLEIQRTEQGDSAMYLCASSPYPGQSYGYTFGSGTRLTVV.

The V call is TRBV27, the J call TRBJ2-5; D is possibly TRBD1 (5 bases). The CDR3 totals 16 residues. Germline loops: CDR1 MNHEY, CDR2 SMNVEV (reference sequence). V was clipped by 4 bases and J by 4 bases, with 19 bases between them. Written as DNA, the CDR3 is TGTGCCAGCAGTTCTCGAAGGCAGGGAATCGGAGAGACCCAGTACTTC. Protein: CASSSRRQGIGETQYF.

This clone showed up just once. The chain couples TRBV3-1 (or the pseudogene TRBV3-2) to TRBJ1-1, with D tentatively TRBD1 (5 bases). CDR1 and CDR2 from the germline V gene are LGHDT and YNNKEL (reference sequence). CDR3 length equals 16 residues. V gave up 2 bases and J gave up 1 base, with 14 bases separating them. The CDR3 nucleotides are TGTGCCAGCAGCCAAAGGGGCGCCGGGGGGAACACTGAAGCTTTCTTT. This translates into CASSQRGAGGNTEAFF.

This rearrangement joins TRBV30 to TRBJ1-5, with a possible D match to TRBD1 (5 bases). The germline gives CDR1 GTSNPN, CDR2 SVGIG (reference sequence). This CDR3 has 13 residues. V was shortened by 4 bases and J by 7 bases, with 14 bases between the two germline ends. The CDR3 loop is CAWKGGDGQPQHF. The CDR3 coding sequence is TGTGCCTGGAAAGGAGGGGACGGCCAGCCCCAGCATTTT. Full variable domain (outside the CDR3, taken from reference TRBV30 and TRBJ1-5): SQTIHQWPATLVQPVGSPLSLECTVEGTSNPNLYWYRQAAGRGLQLLFYSVGIGQISSEVPQNLSASRPQDRQFILSSKKLLLSDSGFYLCAWKGGDGQPQHFGDGTRLSIL.

The chain is built from TRBV14 and TRBJ1-6; TRBD1 aligns across 9 bases. CDR3 length: 16 residues. V shed 6 bases and J 6 bases; nucleotides not matched to a gene: 9. In germline, CDR1 is SGHDN, CDR2 FVKESK. The CDR3 loop is CASRLKDRGLNSPLHF. CDR3 coding DNA: TGTGCCAGCAGACTAAAGGACAGGGGTCTTAATTCACCCCTCCACTTT.